A single T cell receptor beta chain is shown here with its context. Its antigen is unidentified. TCRdb's copy holds only in-frame clones and misses some; the assay was immunoSEQ multiplex PCR. The sample contains about 510,000 clones, 90% to 96% of which appear only once. Trimming at V came to 8 bases and at J to 2 bases, leaving 0 bases not matched to a gene. The CDR3 covers 13 residues. CDR1 SEHNR and CDR2 FQNEAQ come from the germline V gene (reference sequence). The data stem from a study of shared clonotypes between healthy human individuals. Notes on the study in general: Naive subsets usually exceeded memory subsets in estimated richness. Only blood was sampled, and tissue TCR repertoires likely differ from blood ones. When naive CD4 clonotypes were compared across a few donors, 4% to 6.5% were shared.

This sequence joins TRBV7-9 and TRBJ2-6, with 7 positions matching TRBD1. Sequenced sample: naive CD4+ T cells sorted from blood. Subset given: CD45RA+ positively selected. The sequence was collected from a woman aged 25 to 39 in good health. CDR3 region: CASDRAGANVLTF. The CDR3 coding sequence is TGTGCCAGCGACAGGGCTGGGGCCAACGTCCTGACTTTC.